This entry is about one T cell receptor beta chain. In the original analysis: Amplification of reference gene primers provided the estimated nucleated cell counts. Profiled with immunoSEQ multiplex PCR; TCRdb holds only in-frame clones, not every one. That table furnishes V, J and clone size, whereas the DNA furnished D and trimming. The sample has 350,000 or so clones; roughly 90% are singletons. This entry belongs to a study of blood T cell repertoires in COVID-19. Study background: The United States, Italy and Spain supplied acute and convalescent COVID-19 samples. PBMCs, B-cell-depleted T cells, or T cells were the source of the cDNA or gDNA that made up the material.

Patients from Seattle were sampled longitudinally, starting during active infection. The receptor's source is a woman aged 60-75 years with COVID-19, enrolled during active disease. Material: peripheral blood.

The CDR3 region is CASSQGFDTEAFF. The CDR3, as DNA: TGTGCCAGTTCTCAGGGGTTCGACACTGAAGCTTTCTTT. J is TRBJ1-1 and V is TRBV9; a weak D match, TRBD1 (6 bases). The CDR3 loop spans 13 amino acids. Trimming shortened V by 8 bases and J by 3 bases, and 14 bases separated the two germline ends. Germline loops: CDR1 SGDLS, CDR2 YYNGEE.